The 20 T cell receptor beta chains presented below share a single source sample, sequenced in a study of blood T cell repertoires in COVID-19. Repertoires were generated with immunoSEQ multiplex PCR, while TCRdb's copy carries only in-frame clones and drops some. The table lists approximately 140,000 clones, more than 80% of them singletons. The sequenced sample consisted of peripheral blood. Source of these receptors: a human donor with acute or convalescent COVID-19. The donor label of this sample is uncertain.

This clone was recorded a few times. This chain connects TRBV15 to TRBJ1-5; D is unresolved. CDR3 length equals 11 residues. Trimming removed 9 bases at V and 5 bases at J, with 8 bases between. Looked up from germline, CDR1 is LNHNV and CDR2 is YYDKDF (reference sequence). The chain's CDR3 is CATHSDQPQHF. DNA for the CDR3: TGTGCCACTCACTCGGATCAGCCCCAGCATTTT.

The chain couples TRBV9 to TRBJ2-1, with TRBD1 matching over 7 bases. The germline CDR1 and CDR2 sequences are SGDLS and YYNGEE. Trimming cost V 3 bases and J 8 bases; bases outside gene matches: 11. The CDR3 has 15 residues. The CDR3 here is CASSARTGVGDEQFF. CDR3 nucleotides: TGTGCCAGCAGCGCCCGAACAGGGGTGGGGGATGAGCAGTTCTTC.

Only one count was recorded for this clone. The gene calls are TRBV9 and TRBJ1-1; the D is unclear. The V end was cut by 6 bases, the J end by 4 bases, with 13 bases between. CDR3 size: 13 residues. Looked up from germline, CDR1 is SGDLS and CDR2 is YYNGEE. This CDR3 is CASTPPVGTEAFF. CDR3 nucleotides: TGTGCCAGCACTCCTCCGGTTGGCACTGAAGCTTTCTTT.

CDR3 coding DNA: TGCAGTGTAGATTGGGAGACCCAGTACTTC. Translated, it gives CSVDWETQYF. J is TRBJ2-5 and V is TRBV20-1; D remains ambiguous. Deletions cut 7 bases from V and 5 bases from J, with 8 bases between. CDR1 DFQATT and CDR2 SNEGSKA come from the germline V gene (reference sequence). This CDR3 has 10 amino acids.

The chain recombines TRBV13 with TRBJ2-6; 7 bases are shared with TRBD1. The trim removed 4 bases at V and 2 bases at J, leaving 5 bases unmatched. This CDR3 has 16 amino acids. Per the germline V gene, CDR1 is PRHDT and CDR2 is FYEKMQ (reference sequence). CDR3 amino acids: CASSSQGSTGANVLTF. For the CDR3, the DNA is TGTGCCAGCAGCTCACAGGGGAGCACTGGGGCCAACGTCCTGACTTTC.

CDR3 in DNA: TGCGCCAGCAGCCAACAAGGGGAAACTGAAGCTTTCTTT. It encodes CASSQQGETEAFF. The rearrangement uses TRBV4-1 and TRBJ1-1, with TRBD1 as a possible D gene (5 bases). Germline CDR1 reads MGHRA; CDR2 reads YSYEKL. The CDR3 covers 13 residues. V lost 2 bases and J 5 bases, leaving 9 bases between the germline ends.

This clone has at least ten counts. The rearrangement uses TRBV11-3 and TRBJ2-1; tentatively, D is TRBD1 (5 bases). This CDR3 spans 14 amino acids. V shed 5 bases and J shed 8 bases, with 16 bases lying between them. Germline CDR1 is SGHNT and CDR2 is YENEEA. The chain's CDR3 is CASSKTAGIDEQFF. CDR3 in DNA: TGTGCCAGCAGCAAAACGGCAGGGATAGATGAGCAGTTCTTC.

The chain combines TRBV4-1 with TRBJ2-2; D not certain. Per the germline V gene, CDR1 is MGHRA and CDR2 is YSYEKL. With 4 bases removed from V and 8 bases from J, the gap between germline ends came to 11 bases. The CDR3 is made up of 13 amino acids. CDR3 region: CASSPPRLGELFF. The CDR3 coding sequence is TGCGCCAGCAGCCCTCCCCGGTTGGGGGAGCTGTTTTTT.

This sequence joins TRBV4-1 and TRBJ2-3; no clear D gene. Germline CDR1 reads MGHRA; CDR2 reads YSYEKL. V shed 4 bases and J shed 2 bases, with 19 bases lying between them. The CDR3 totals 17 residues. DNA of the CDR3: TGCGCCAGCAGCCGCGGAACCCGCATAGTTTTCACAGATACGCAGTATTTT. Translated, it gives CASSRGTRIVFTDTQYF.

V is TRBV7-6 and J is TRBJ1-1; perhaps TRBD1 as D (6 bases). This CDR3 comprises 15 residues. V was pared by 5 bases and J by 0 bases, with 13 bases between. Germline CDR1 and CDR2: SGHVS and FNYEAQ. Written as DNA, the CDR3 is TGTGCCAGCAGCCTCTCTAGGGGGATGAACACTGAAGCTTTCTTT. Translation gives CASSLSRGMNTEAFF.

This clone showed up just a few times. CDR3 sequence reads: CATSDTRDRAYGYTF. CDR3 in DNA: TGTGCCACCAGTGATACCCGGGACAGGGCTTATGGCTACACCTTC. This rearrangement joins TRBV24-1 to TRBJ1-2, with 9 bases lining up with TRBD1. J lost 5 bases, V lost 3 bases, and 6 bases had no gene match. Germline lookup yields CDR1 KGHDR and CDR2 SFDVKD. The CDR3 consists of 15 residues.

The V call is TRBV24-1, the J call TRBJ2-1; TRBD1 aligns across 7 bases. The CDR3 length is 14 residues. Germline V lookup: CDR1 KGHDR, CDR2 SFDVKD. Trimming removed 1 base from V and 9 bases from J; junction bases left unmatched: 5. Written as DNA, the CDR3 is TGTGCCACCAGTGATTTCCCCCCAGGGGGTGAGCAGTTCTTC. It encodes CATSDFPPGGEQFF.

This chain links TRBV4-1 with TRBJ2-1, with a tentative D call TRBD2 (6 bases). The length of the CDR3 is 15 residues. The V end lost 4 bases, the J end lost 7 bases, and 17 bases lay between the germline ends. Germline V lookup: CDR1 MGHRA, CDR2 YSYEKL. CDR3 nucleotides: TGCGCCAGCAGCCTCACAGCGGGTCCTTTGAATGAGCAGTTCTTC. Translation gives CASSLTAGPLNEQFF.

This clone was seen just once. The J gene is TRBJ2-5, the V gene TRBV5-1; D gene ambiguous. The CDR3 is made up of 13 amino acids. The germline V gene encodes CDR1 SGHRS and CDR2 YFSETQ. Trimming took off 0 bases at V and 5 bases at J, with 8 bases between the two ends. The chain's CDR3 is CASSLASPETQYF. Here the CDR3 DNA reads TGCGCCAGCAGCTTGGCGTCCCCGGAGACCCAGTACTTC.

The V gene is TRBV19, the J gene TRBJ1-3; D is possibly TRBD1 (6 bases). The DNA end is a closer match to TRBJ2-2, so the J assignment may be wrong. Per the germline V gene, CDR1 is LNHDA and CDR2 is SQIVND (reference sequence). The CDR3 totals 14 residues. The CDR3: CASSIPRGTGELFF. The CDR3 nucleotides read TGTGCCAGTAGTATCCCCAGGGGCACCGGGGAGCTGTTTTTT.

The rearrangement uses TRBV27 and TRBJ2-1; 7 bases align to TRBD1. The germline V gene has CDR1 MNHEY and CDR2 SMNVEV (reference sequence). The trim removed 1 base at V and 0 bases at J, leaving 6 bases unmatched. This CDR3 is 17 amino acids long. In DNA form, the CDR3 reads TGTGCCAGCAGTTTATGGGACAGCCGGAGCTCCTACAATGAGCAGTTCTTC. It yields the protein CASSLWDSRSSYNEQFF.

The rearrangement links TRBV11-1 to TRBJ1-1; D remains unclear. Germline CDR1 is SGHAT and CDR2 is FQDESV (reference sequence). Deletions cut 2 bases from V and 5 bases from J, with 9 bases between. The CDR3 length is 13 residues. The CDR3 reads CASSLQTRTEAFF. The CDR3 nucleotides are TGTGCCAGCAGCTTACAGACTAGGACTGAAGCTTTCTTT.

The table lists this clone with a count of one. The chain has TRBV10-3 and TRBJ2-7; 8 nucleotides line up with TRBD1. Germline-derived CDR1 and CDR2 are ENHRY and SYGVKD. This CDR3 has 15 residues. Germline trimming cut 2 bases from V and 2 bases from J; bases unmatched to any gene: 5. This CDR3 is CAISEEGQGPYEQYF. CDR3 DNA sequence: TGTGCCATCAGTGAGGAAGGACAGGGTCCCTACGAGCAGTACTTC.

This chain links TRBV6-5 with TRBJ1-1; D is ambiguous. The CDR3 has 15 residues. Looked up from germline, CDR1 is MNHEY and CDR2 is SVGAGI. V was clipped by 0 bases and J by 1 base, with 9 bases between them. The CDR3 nucleotides are TGTGCCAGCAGTTACTCGATGGCAGGGAACACTGAAGCTTTCTTT. Its protein is CASSYSMAGNTEAFF.

This clone has a single count. The V gene is TRBV7-3, the J gene TRBJ1-1; TRBD1 is a possible D gene (5 bases). This CDR3 has 13 residues. Between the trimmed V and J ends, which lost 2 bases and 3 bases, there was a span of 7 bases. CDR1 and CDR2 from the germline V gene are SGHTA and FQGTGA. In DNA, the CDR3 is TGTGCCAGCAGCTTAGACAGACACACTGAAGCTTTCTTT. It yields the protein CASSLDRHTEAFF.